A selection of T cell receptor beta chains follows, all from one sample in a study of OX40 agonist ivuxolimab in advanced cancers. The protocol was immunoSEQ multiplex PCR, while the TCRdb copy is restricted to in-frame clones and leaves out a portion. The sample lists 59,000 or so clones, 70% to 85% occurring once. The source was CD4+ or CD8+ T cells sorted from blood, collected in a trial of the OX40 agonist ivuxolimab. These receptors were collected from an adult with an advanced solid tumor such as melanoma, head and neck, liver or kidney cancer. CDR3s include the opening cysteine and the closing phenylalanine or tryptophan. The D gene is left open where the match is weak. Size is omitted from some rows. Given values are once, few, many or a class for expanded clones.

D	length	V	J	size	DNA	CDR3
NA	15	TRBV4-2	TRBJ2-5	NA	TGTGCCAGCAGCCACAAAGATGGCGGGGCAGAGACCCAGTACTTC	CASSHKDGGAETQYF
NA	15	TRBV5-1	TRBJ1-5	NA	TGCGCCAGCAGCTTGGGGGACACCCTCAATCAGCCCCAGCATTTT	CASSLGDTLNQPQHF
NA	14	TRBV28	TRBJ2-7	NA	TGTGCCAGCAGTTTATCATTCGAGCCCTACGAGCAGTACTTC	CASSLSFEPYEQYF
NA	11	TRBV6-5	TRBJ1-3	NA	TGTGCCACCAAGGGGGAGAGGGAAGTATATTTT	CATKGEREVYF
NA	16	TRBV2	TRBJ1-5	NA	TGTGCCAGCAGTTCCTCGACGGCCCAATACAATCAGCCCCAGCATTTT	CASSSSTAQYNQPQHF
NA	15	TRBV6-5	TRBJ1-3	NA	TGTGCCTCCAGTCCAGGGCTCCACTCTGGAAACACCATATATTTT	CASSPGLHSGNTIYF
NA	11	TRBV6-1	TRBJ2-3	NA	TGTGCCAGCTTTAGGGGGGATACGCAGTATTTT	CASFRGDTQYF
NA	16	TRBV5-4	TRBJ1-2	NA	TGTGCCAGCAGCCTTGGGGGGGGCCCACCTAACTATGGCTACACCTTC	CASSLGGGPPNYGYTF
TRBD2	15	TRBV2	TRBJ2-7	NA	TGTGCCAGCAGCCTCCCCGGGGGGGCTGTTTACGAGCAGTACTTC	CASSLPGGAVYEQYF
NA	12	TRBV4-3	TRBJ1-2	NA	TGCGCCAGCAGTACAGGAAACTATGGCTACACCTTC	CASSTGNYGYTF
NA	12	TRBV5-1	TRBJ2-7	NA	TGCGCCAGCAGCTTAGGGGAGCTCGAGCAGTACTTC	CASSLGELEQYF
NA	14	TRBV18	TRBJ2-5	few	TGTGCCAGCTCATCGGGACCGTCTAGGGGGACCCAGTACTTC	CASSSGPSRGTQYF
NA	14	TRBV9	TRBJ1-6	NA	TGTGCCAGCAGCGTCAGACAGAATAATTCACCCCTCCACTTT	CASSVRQNNSPLHF